This T cell receptor (beta chain) stems from a study of blood T cell repertoires in COVID-19. In the study overall: Samples representing acute and convalescent COVID-19 were sourced from the United States, Italy and Spain. T cells, B-cell-depleted T cells, or PBMCs provided the cDNA or gDNA that served as material.

Original processing methods: Amplifying reference gene primers gave estimates of nucleated cell counts. TCRdb's copy holds only in-frame clones and misses some; the assay was immunoSEQ multiplex PCR. For V, J and clone size, that table is used; D and trimming come from the DNA. The sample has some 150,000 clones, approximately 80% seen once; the top ten hold under 6%. The germline gives CDR1 LNHDA, CDR2 SQIVND (reference sequence). This CDR3 has 15 residues. J gave up 0 bases and V 10 bases, and 7 bases lay outside the gene matches. This rearrangement joins TRBV19 to TRBJ1-1; 11 bases align to TRBD1. The sequence was collected from a woman older than 75 with active or convalescent COVID-19. The sample taken for sequencing was peripheral blood. The DNA of the CDR3 is TGTGCCACCCGAGGGACAGGGGGAATGAACACTGAAGCTTTCTTT. Translated, it gives CATRGTGGMNTEAFF.